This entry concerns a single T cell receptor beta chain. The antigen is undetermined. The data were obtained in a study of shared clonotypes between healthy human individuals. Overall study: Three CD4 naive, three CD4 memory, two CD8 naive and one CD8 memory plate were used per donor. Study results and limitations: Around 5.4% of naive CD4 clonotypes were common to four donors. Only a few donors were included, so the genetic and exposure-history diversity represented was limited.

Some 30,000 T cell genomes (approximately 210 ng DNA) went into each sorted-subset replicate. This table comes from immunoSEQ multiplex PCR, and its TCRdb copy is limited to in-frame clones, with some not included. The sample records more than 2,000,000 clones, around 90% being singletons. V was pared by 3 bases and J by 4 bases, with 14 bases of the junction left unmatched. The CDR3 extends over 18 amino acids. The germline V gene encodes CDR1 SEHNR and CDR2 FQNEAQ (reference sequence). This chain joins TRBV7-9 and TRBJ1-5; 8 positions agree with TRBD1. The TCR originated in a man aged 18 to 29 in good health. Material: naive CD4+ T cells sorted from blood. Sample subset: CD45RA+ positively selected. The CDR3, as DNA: TGTGCCAGCAGCTTTTCCACCTCCTCTCAGGGGGCTAATCAGCCCCAGCATTTT. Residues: CASSFSTSSQGANQPQHF.